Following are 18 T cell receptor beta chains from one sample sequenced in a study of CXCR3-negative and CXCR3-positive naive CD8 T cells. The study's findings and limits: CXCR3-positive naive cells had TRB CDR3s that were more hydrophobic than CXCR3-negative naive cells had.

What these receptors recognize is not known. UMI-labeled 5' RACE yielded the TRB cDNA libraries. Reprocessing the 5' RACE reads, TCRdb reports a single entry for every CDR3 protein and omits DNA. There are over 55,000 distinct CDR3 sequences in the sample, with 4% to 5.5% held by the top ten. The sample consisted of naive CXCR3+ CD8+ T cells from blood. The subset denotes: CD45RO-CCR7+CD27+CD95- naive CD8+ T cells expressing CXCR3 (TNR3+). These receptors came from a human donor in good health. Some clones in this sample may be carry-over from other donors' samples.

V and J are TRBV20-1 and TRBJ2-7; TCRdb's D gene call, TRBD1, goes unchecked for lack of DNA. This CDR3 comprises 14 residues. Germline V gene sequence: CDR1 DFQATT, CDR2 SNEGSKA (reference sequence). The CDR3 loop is CSATGQGTSYEQYF.

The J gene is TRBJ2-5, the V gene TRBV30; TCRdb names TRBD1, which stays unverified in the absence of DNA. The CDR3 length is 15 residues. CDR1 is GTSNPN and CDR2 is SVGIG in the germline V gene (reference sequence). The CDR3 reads CASERGLTDQETQYF.

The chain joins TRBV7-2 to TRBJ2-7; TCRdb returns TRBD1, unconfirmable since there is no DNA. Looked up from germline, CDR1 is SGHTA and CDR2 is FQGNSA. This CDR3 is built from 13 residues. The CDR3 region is CASSLGTGAEQYF. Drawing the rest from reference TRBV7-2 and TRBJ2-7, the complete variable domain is GAGVSQSPSNKVTEKGKDVELRCDPISGHTALYWYRQSLGQGLEFLIYFQGNSAPDKSGLPSDRFSAERTGGSVSTLTIQRTQQEDSAVYLCASSLGTGAEQYFGPGTRLTVT.

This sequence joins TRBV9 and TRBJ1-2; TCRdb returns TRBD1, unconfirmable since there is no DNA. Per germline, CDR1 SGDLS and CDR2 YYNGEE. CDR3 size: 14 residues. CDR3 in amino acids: CASSVGQGNYGYTF.

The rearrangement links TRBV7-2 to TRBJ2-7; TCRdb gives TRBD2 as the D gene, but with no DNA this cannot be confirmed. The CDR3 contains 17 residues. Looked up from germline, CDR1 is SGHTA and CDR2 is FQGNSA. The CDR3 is CASSLVSRSAGGREQYF.

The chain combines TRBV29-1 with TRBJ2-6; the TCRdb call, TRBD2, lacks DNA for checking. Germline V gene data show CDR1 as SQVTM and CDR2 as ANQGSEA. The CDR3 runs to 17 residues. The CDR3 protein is CSVEEGPRLSGANVLTF. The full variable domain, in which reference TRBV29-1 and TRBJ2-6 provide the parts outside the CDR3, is SAVISQKPSRDICQRGTSLTIQCQVDSQVTMMFWYRQQPGQSLTLIATANQGSEATYESGFVIDKFPISRPNLTFSTLTVSNMSPEDSSIYLCSVEEGPRLSGANVLTFGAGSRLTVL.

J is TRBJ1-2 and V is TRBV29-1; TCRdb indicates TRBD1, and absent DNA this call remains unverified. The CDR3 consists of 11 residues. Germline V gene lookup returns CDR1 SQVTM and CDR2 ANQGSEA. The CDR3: CSVEGLYGYTF.

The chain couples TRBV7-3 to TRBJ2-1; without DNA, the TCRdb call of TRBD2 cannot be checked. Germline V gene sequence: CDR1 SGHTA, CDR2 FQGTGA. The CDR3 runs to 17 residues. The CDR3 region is CASSPHAGTSQRDEQFF.

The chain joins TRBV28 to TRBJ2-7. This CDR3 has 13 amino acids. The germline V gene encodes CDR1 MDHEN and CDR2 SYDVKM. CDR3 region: CASSFMSSYEQYF.

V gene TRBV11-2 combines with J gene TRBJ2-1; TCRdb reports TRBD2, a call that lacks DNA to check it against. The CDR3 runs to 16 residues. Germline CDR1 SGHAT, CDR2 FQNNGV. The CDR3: CASSLVQAGVDNEQFF.

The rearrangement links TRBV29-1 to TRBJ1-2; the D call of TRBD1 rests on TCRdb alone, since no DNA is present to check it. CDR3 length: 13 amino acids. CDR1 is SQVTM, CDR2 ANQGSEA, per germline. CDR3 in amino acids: CSADGGGALGYTF.

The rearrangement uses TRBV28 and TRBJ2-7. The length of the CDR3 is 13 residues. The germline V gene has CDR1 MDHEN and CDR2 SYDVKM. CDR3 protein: CASSPLTSYEQYF.

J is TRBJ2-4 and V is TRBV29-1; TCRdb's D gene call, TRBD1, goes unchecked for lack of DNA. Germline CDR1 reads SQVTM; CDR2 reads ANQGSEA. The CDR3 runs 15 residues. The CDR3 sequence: CSVETAGTGFDIQYF.

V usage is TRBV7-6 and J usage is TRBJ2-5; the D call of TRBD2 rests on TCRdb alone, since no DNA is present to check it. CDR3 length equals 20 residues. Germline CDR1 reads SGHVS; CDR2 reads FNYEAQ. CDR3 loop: CASSLGVEGTLAGDQETQYF.

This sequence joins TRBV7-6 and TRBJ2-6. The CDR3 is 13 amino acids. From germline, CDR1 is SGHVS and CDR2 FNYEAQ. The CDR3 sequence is CASSFAGANVLTF.

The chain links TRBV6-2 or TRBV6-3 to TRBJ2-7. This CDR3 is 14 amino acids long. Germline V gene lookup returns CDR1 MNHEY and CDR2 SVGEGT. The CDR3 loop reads CASSYPGRLYEQYF.

The CDR3 sequence is CASSQAFPGRGNEQFF. The J gene is TRBJ2-1, the V gene TRBV4-1. Germline CDR1 reads MGHRA; CDR2 reads YSYEKL. This CDR3 contains 16 residues.

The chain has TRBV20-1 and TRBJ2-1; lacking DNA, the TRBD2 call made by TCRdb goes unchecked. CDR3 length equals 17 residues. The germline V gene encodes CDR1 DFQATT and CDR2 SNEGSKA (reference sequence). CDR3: CSARGIWEAVLNNEQFF.